Listed below are T cell receptor beta chains from one sample, sequenced in a study of OX40 agonist ivuxolimab in advanced cancers. Here immunoSEQ multiplex PCR was the method, and the copy in TCRdb shows in-frame clones only, minus some. This sample carries approximately 68,000 clones, more than 85% of them seen once, and the ten largest clones take 1% to 1.2%. The input for sequencing was CD4+ or CD8+ T cells sorted from blood, taken in a trial of the OX40 agonist ivuxolimab. The receptors shown here come from an adult with an advanced solid tumor such as melanoma, head and neck, liver or kidney cancer. Each CDR3 is given with its conserved first and last residue. Fields, in order: V gene, J gene, clone size, CDR3 protein. Size is stated for part of the rows, as once, few or many counts, or as a class when the clone is expanded.

TRBV5-1	TRBJ2-5	-	CASSLFTSGQGETQYF
TRBV29-1	TRBJ1-5	-	CSAREGADQPQHF
TRBV27	TRBJ2-4	-	CASSLGRVAKNIQYF
TRBV6-1	TRBJ2-7	-	CASSETVGGTSGF
TRBV4-1	TRBJ2-2	-	CASSQDQSSAGELFF
TRBV19	TRBJ2-1	-	CASRGDYYNEQFF
TRBV5-3	TRBJ1-1	-	CARSFYSQGANTEAFF
TRBV10-1	TRBJ2-5	-	CASSERQGLGGQETQYF
TRBV19	TRBJ2-1	once	CASSWRGRDEQFF
TRBV7-9	TRBJ2-5	-	CASSLAAEYGETQYF
TRBV7-3	TRBJ1-1	-	CASSFDTNTEAFF
TRBV5-6	TRBJ1-2	-	CASSLQGPSYGYTF
TRBV11-3	TRBJ2-3	-	CASSLVGARTDTQYF
TRBV2	TRBJ2-2	-	CASSVGYTGELFF
TRBV11-2	TRBJ1-1	once	CASSPDRINTEAFF
TRBV10-1	TRBJ2-3	-	CASSVDLGTDTQYF
TRBV7-9	TRBJ1-4	-	CASSPQGVGEKLFF
TRBV6-1	TRBJ2-7	-	CASSERTGESEQYF
TRBV4-2	TRBJ2-3	-	CASSQTFAGTSGGRTDTQYF
TRBV2	TRBJ1-1	-	CASSVDRGGSEAFF
TRBV5-1	TRBJ2-3	-	CASSPSGATTDTQYF
TRBV6-5	TRBJ1-1	once	CATRTAVATEAFF
TRBV5-1	TRBJ1-1	-	CASSLGPPDTEAFF
TRBV6-6	TRBJ2-7	once	CASRPGSNHEQYF
TRBV7-9	TRBJ2-5	-	CASSLLAEETQYF
TRBV14	TRBJ1-4	-	CASSREGSGEKLFF
TRBV27	TRBJ1-2	-	CASSSLSRDYGYTF
TRBV19	TRBJ1-2	-	CASSQPMGYGYTF
TRBV30	TRBJ2-1	-	CAWSQGTGWKNEQFF
TRBV6-1	TRBJ1-2	-	CASSEPQFYGYTF
TRBV11-2	TRBJ2-7	-	CASSAGTGGMYEQYF
TRBV7-2	TRBJ2-1	-	CASSFYNEQFF
TRBV5-1	TRBJ1-5	-	CASSRDKSGGQPQHF
TRBV7-2	TRBJ1-5	few	CASSLAIGGSSNQPQHF
TRBV6-1	TRBJ2-7	-	CAGRGGIYEQYF
TRBV7-9	TRBJ1-2	once	CASSLDTGGRGYTF
TRBV15	TRBJ2-7	-	CATSSLLAGGPYEQYF
TRBV6-5	TRBJ1-5	-	CASSSIQGPNRQPQHF
TRBV4-1	TRBJ1-5	-	CASSPRMGNQPQHF
TRBV7-3	TRBJ2-2	-	CASSPYRDTGELFF
TRBV10-1	TRBJ2-4	-	CASSESSQGDKNIQYF
TRBV7-6	TRBJ2-5	-	CASSLGSQYQETQYF
TRBV11-2	TRBJ1-2	-	CASSLGTPDSPYGYTF
TRBV4-1	TRBJ2-1	-	CASSQDPYRTSGYNEQFF
TRBV27	TRBJ1-2	-	CASSLRTGSGYTF
TRBV6-1	TRBJ2-3	-	CASSELPTLLTDTQYF
TRBV19	TRBJ2-1	-	CASSIPGTSGNEQFF
TRBV15	TRBJ2-1	-	CATSRDMYRGNEQFF
TRBV2	TRBJ2-7	-	CASSTRDRVSHEQYF
TRBV9	TRBJ2-5	-	CASSVASGGGQETQYF
TRBV11-2	TRBJ2-2	-	CASSFGTLGTSGSGELFF
TRBV19	TRBJ1-4	-	CASSISGGANEKLFF
TRBV7-2	TRBJ2-7	-	CASSITYEQYF
TRBV7-6	TRBJ1-4	-	CASSLGAGGPNEKLFF
TRBV30	TRBJ1-6	-	CAWRRTGADSPLHF